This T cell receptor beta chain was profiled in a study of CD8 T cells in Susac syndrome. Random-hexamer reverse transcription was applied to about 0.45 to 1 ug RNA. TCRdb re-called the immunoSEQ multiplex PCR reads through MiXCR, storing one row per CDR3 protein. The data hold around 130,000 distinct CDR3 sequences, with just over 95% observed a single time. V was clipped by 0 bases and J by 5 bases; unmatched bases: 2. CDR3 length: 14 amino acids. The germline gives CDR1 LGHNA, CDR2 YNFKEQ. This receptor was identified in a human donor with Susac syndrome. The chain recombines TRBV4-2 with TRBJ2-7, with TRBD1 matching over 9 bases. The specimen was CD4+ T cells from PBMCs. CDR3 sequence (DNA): TGTGCCAGCAGCCAAGACGACAGGGGGAACGAGCAGTACTTC. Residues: CASSQDDRGNEQYF.